This TCR beta chain originates from a study of cytomegalovirus exposure and HLA in healthy donors. Study information: Early released data comprised 80 million to 100 million unique TCRs from HLA-typed donors. The Caucasian-associated ancestry cluster contained 81% of the roughly 400 genotyped donors.

13 Jbeta primers and 60 Vbeta primers were used for the PCR. Clones were read by immunoSEQ multiplex PCR, and TCRdb kept only the in-frame ones, dropping some. The sample yields 140,000 to 150,000 clones, about 73% seen once. Donors had nominal health at sampling but likely had unrecorded immune exposures. The CDR3 is 14 amino acids. V lost 5 bases and J lost 2; bases outside the gene matches: 7. Germline values: CDR1 GTSNPN, CDR2 SVGIG (reference sequence). This TCR came from a woman aged 55 to 70 in good health and CMV-seropositive. Sequencing used PBMCs. V gene TRBV30 combines with J gene TRBJ1-2, with 8 bases lining up with TRBD1. The CDR3 region is CAWSRDRRNYGYTF. CDR3 nucleotides: TGTGCCTGGTCCCGGGACAGGAGAAACTATGGCTACACCTTC.